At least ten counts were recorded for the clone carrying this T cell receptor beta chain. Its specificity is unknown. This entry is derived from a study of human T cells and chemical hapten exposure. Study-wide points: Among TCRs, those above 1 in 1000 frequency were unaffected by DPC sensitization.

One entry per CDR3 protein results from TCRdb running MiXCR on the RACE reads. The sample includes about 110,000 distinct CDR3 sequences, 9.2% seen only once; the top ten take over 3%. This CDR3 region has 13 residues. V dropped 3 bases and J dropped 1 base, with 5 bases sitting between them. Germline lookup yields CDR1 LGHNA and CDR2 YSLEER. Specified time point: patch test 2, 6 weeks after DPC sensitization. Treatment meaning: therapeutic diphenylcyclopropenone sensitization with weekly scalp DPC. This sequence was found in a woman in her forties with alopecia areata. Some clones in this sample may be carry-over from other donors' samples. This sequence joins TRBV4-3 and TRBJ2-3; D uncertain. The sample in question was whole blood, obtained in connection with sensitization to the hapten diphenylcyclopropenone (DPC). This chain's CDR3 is CASSHRGTDTQYF. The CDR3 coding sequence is TGCGCCAGCAGCCACCGGGGCACAGATACGCAGTATTTT.